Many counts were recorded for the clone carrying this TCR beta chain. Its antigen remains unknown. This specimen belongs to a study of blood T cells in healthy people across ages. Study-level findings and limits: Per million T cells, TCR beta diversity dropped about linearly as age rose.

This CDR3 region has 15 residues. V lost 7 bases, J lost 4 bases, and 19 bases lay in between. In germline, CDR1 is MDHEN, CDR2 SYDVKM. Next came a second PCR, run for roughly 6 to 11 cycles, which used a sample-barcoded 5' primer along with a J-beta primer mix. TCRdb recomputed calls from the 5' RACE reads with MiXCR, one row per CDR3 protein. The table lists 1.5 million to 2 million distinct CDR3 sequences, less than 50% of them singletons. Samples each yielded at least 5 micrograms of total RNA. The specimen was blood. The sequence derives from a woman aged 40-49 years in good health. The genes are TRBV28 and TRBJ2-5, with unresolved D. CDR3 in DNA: TGTGCCAGCAAAGAGATGGGCCCCCGACCAGAGACCCAGTACTTC. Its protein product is CASKEMGPRPETQYF.